This passage covers 9 T cell receptor beta chains from one sample sequenced in a study of shared clonotypes between healthy human individuals. The protocol was immunoSEQ multiplex PCR, while the TCRdb copy is restricted to in-frame clones and leaves out a portion. The sample holds about 580,000 clones; 95% to 98% are singletons and the top ten take around 0.3%. Terminally differentiated effector memory CD45RA+ cells were excluded by CCR7 positive selection of CD45RO-negative cells. The sequenced sample was naive CD8+ T cells sorted from blood. The receptors were gathered from a man aged 30 to 45 in good health.

This chain joins TRBV11-3 and TRBJ2-1, with a possible D match to TRBD1 (7 bases). This CDR3 contains 16 residues. V was clipped by 5 bases and J by 5 bases, with 19 bases between them. The germline V gene has CDR1 SGHNT and CDR2 YENEEA. CDR3 in DNA: TGTGCCAGCAGCCCCGTGGAGGGGGCCAGCGACAATGAGCAGTTCTTC. Residues: CASSPVEGASDNEQFF.

The V gene is TRBV4-1, the J gene TRBJ2-1; 10 bases fit TRBD2. Germline V gene lookup returns CDR1 MGHRA and CDR2 YSYEKL. J lost 4 bases, V lost 6 bases, and 6 bases had no gene match. CDR3 size: 15 residues. The CDR3 DNA follows: TGCGCCAGCAGAATAACTAGCGGGATTTACAATGAGCAGTTCTTC. This codes for CASRITSGIYNEQFF.

The chain recombines TRBV7-2 with TRBJ2-1; TRBD2 agrees at 15 bases. V lost 1 base, J lost 3 bases, and 7 bases stayed unmatched. Germline V CDR1 and CDR2: SGHTA, FQGNSA. The CDR3 runs 19 residues. In DNA form, the CDR3 reads TGTGCCAGCAGCTTAGAGGTGGGACTAGCGGGAGGCTTCTACAATGAGCAGTTCTTC. Translated: CASSLEVGLAGGFYNEQFF.

This clone has just one count. The rearrangement uses TRBV11-2 and TRBJ2-5, with TRBD2 as a possible D gene (6 bases). Between the trimmed V and J ends, which lost 0 bases and 4 bases, there was a span of 12 bases. The length of the CDR3 is 15 residues. Germline V gene sequence: CDR1 SGHAT, CDR2 FQNNGV. CDR3 DNA: TGTGCCAGCAGCTTAGATCTCGGGAGCCCAGAGACCCAGTACTTC. It specifies CASSLDLGSPETQYF.

This clone was seen a single time. This sequence joins TRBV7-9 and TRBJ1-2; D possibly corresponds to TRBD1 (6 bases). Trimming left V 4 bases short and J 6 bases short, with 18 bases between. The CDR3 has 15 residues. CDR1 and CDR2 (germline): SEHNR, FQNEAQ (reference sequence). The CDR3 DNA follows: TGTGCCAGCAGCTCCTCCTTCACAGGGTTCGATGGCTACACCTTC. Its translation is CASSSSFTGFDGYTF.

The CDR3 protein is CASSQDKGRGPQPQHF. Here the CDR3 DNA reads TGCGCCAGCAGCCAAGATAAGGGCAGGGGGCCTCAGCCCCAGCATTTT. The V call is TRBV4-1, the J call TRBJ1-5; 8 nucleotides line up with TRBD1. V lost 0 bases and J lost 6; bases outside the gene matches: 7. Germline assignment: CDR1 MGHRA and CDR2 YSYEKL. This CDR3 region has 16 residues.

The V call is TRBV18, the J call TRBJ2-1; 12 positions agree with TRBD2. Per the germline V gene, CDR1 is KGHSH and CDR2 is LQKENI. V dropped 6 bases and J dropped 8; count of bases not matched to a gene: 8. CDR3 length: 15 residues. The CDR3 DNA follows: TGTGCCAGCTCTACCGGGACTAGCGGGCTCGATGAGCAGTTCTTC. It encodes CASSTGTSGLDEQFF.

This clone was recorded once. V gene TRBV11-2 combines with J gene TRBJ2-1; D remains ambiguous. Germline V CDR1 and CDR2: SGHAT, FQNNGV. V lost 1 base to trimming and J lost 8 bases, with 15 bases between them. The CDR3 sequence is 15 residues long. The DNA of the CDR3 is TGTGCCAGCAGCTTAGCCCCATTCTATTCTGATGAGCAGTTCTTC. Amino acid sequence: CASSLAPFYSDEQFF.

The rearrangement uses TRBV27 and TRBJ2-2; 9 nucleotides match TRBD1. Germline V gene lookup returns CDR1 MNHEY and CDR2 SMNVEV (reference sequence). There are 16 residues in the CDR3. The junction had 8 bases not matched to a gene; V was cut back by 9 bases and J by 0 bases. DNA for the CDR3: TGTGCCAGTGCTCTCGGGACAGGGACGAACACCGGGGAGCTGTTTTTT. Its translation: CASALGTGTNTGELFF.